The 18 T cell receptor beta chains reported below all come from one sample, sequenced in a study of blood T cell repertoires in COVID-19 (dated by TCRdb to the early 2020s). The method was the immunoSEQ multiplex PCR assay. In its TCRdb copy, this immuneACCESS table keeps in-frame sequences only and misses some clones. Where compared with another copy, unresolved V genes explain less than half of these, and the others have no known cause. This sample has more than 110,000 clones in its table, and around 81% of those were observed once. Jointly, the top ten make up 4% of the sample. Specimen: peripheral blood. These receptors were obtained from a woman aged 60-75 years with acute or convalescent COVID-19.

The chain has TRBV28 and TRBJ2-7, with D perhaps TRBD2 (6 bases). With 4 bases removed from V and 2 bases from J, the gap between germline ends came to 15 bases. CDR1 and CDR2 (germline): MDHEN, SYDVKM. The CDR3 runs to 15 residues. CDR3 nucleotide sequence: TGTGCCAGCAGTTGGGTGGAGGGAGTAGCCTACGAGCAGTACTTC. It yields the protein CASSWVEGVAYEQYF.

CDR3 sequence: CASSYSSGSYEQYF. The CDR3 DNA follows: TGTGCCAGCAGCTACTCTAGCGGGAGTTACGAGCAGTACTTC. The rearrangement uses TRBV11-2 and TRBJ2-7; 10 bases match TRBD2. CDR1 is SGHAT and CDR2 is FQNNGV in the germline V gene. The ends lost 4 bases at V and 4 bases at J; junction bases unmatched: 4. The CDR3 extends over 14 amino acids.

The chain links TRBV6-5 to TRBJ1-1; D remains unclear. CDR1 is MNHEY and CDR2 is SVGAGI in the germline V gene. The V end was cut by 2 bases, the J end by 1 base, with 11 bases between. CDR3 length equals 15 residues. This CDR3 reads CASSYAVVANTEAFF. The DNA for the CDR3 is TGTGCCAGCAGTTACGCGGTAGTGGCGAACACTGAAGCTTTCTTT.

CDR3 sequence: CASSSGVAGELFF. CDR3 DNA: TGTGCCAGCAGTTCAGGGGTGGCCGGGGAGCTGTTTTTT. The chain is built from TRBV7-3 and TRBJ2-2; possibly TRBD1 for D (6 bases). The length of the CDR3 is 13 residues. V was clipped by 6 bases and J by 6 bases, with 11 bases between them. Per the germline V gene, CDR1 is SGHTA and CDR2 is FQGTGA. The full variable domain, completed using reference TRBV7-3 and TRBJ2-2, is GAGVSQTPSNKVTEKGKYVELRCDPISGHTALYWYRQSLGQGPEFLIYFQGTGAADDSGLPNDRFFAVRPEGSVSTLKIQRTERGDSAVYLCASSSGVAGELFFGEGSRLTVL.

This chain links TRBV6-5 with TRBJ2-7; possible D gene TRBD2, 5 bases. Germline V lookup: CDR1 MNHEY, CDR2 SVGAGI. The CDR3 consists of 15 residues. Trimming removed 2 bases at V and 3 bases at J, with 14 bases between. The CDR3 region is CASSYLRARGYEQYF. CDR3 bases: TGTGCCAGCAGTTACCTGCGGGCACGGGGCTACGAGCAGTACTTC.

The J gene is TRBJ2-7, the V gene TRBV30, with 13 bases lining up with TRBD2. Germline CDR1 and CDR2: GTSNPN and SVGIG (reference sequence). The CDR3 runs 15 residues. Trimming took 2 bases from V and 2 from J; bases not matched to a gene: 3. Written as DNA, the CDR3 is TGTGCCTGGAGTTTCGGGACTAGCGGGACCTACGAGCAGTACTTC. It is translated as CAWSFGTSGTYEQYF.

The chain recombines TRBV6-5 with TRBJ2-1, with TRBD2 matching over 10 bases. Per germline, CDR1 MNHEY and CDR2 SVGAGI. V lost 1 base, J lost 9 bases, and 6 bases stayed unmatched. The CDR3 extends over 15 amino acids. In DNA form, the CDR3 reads TGTGCCAGCAGTTACTTTCTAGCGGGAGAGGGTGAGCAGTTCTTC. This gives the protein CASSYFLAGEGEQFF.

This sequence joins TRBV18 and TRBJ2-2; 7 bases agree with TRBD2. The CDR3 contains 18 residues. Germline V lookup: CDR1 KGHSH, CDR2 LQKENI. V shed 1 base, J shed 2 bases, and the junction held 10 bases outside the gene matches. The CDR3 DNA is TGTGCCAGCTCACCACTGTTCGGTGGACTAGTTAACACCGGGGAGCTGTTTTTT. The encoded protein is CASSPLFGGLVNTGELFF.

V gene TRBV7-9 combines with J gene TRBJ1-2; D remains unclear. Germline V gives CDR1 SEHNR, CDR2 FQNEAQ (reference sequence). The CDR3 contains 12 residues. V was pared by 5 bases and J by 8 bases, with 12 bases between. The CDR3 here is CASSPLSNGYTF. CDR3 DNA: TGTGCCAGCAGCCCCCTATCGAACGGCTACACCTTC.

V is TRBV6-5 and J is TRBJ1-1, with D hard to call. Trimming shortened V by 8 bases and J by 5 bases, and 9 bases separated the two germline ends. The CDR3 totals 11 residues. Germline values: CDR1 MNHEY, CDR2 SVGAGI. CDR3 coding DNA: TGTGCCAGCCACGCGAGGACTGAAGCTTTCTTT. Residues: CASHARTEAFF.

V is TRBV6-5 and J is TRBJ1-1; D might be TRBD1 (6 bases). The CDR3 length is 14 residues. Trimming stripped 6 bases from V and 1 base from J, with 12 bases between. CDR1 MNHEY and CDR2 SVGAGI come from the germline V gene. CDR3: CASSLGHPNTEAFF. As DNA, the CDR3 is TGTGCCAGCAGCCTGGGACACCCGAACACTGAAGCTTTCTTT.

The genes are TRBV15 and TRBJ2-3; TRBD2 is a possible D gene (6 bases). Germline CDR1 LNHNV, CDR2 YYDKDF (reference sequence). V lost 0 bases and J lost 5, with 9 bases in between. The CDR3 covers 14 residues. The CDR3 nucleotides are TGTGCCACCAGCAGAGATCTGGGGGGAGATACGCAGTATTTT. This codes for CATSRDLGGDTQYF.

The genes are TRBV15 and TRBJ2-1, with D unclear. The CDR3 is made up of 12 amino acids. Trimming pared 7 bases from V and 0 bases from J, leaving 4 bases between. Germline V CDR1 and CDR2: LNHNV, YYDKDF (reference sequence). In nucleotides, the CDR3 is TGTGCCACCACGAGCTCCTACAATGAGCAGTTCTTC. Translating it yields CATTSSYNEQFF.

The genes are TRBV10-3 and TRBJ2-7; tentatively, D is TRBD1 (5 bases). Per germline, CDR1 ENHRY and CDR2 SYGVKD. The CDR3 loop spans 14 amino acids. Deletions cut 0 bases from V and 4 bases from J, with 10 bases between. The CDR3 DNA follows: TGTGCCATCAGTGAGTCGAGACAGATTTACGAGCAGTACTTC. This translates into CAISESRQIYEQYF.

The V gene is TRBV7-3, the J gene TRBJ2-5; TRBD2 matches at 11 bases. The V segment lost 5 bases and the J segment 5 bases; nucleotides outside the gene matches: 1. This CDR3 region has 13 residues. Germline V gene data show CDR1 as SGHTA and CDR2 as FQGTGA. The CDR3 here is CASSPSGRETQYF. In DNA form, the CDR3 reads TGTGCCAGCAGCCCTAGCGGGAGGGAGACCCAGTACTTC.

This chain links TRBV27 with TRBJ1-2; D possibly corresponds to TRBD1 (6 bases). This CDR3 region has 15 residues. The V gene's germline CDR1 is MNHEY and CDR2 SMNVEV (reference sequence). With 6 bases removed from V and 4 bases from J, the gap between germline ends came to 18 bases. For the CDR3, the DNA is TGTGCCAGCAGCCCCCTTCAGCAGGGGTTCTATGGCTACACCTTC. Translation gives CASSPLQQGFYGYTF.

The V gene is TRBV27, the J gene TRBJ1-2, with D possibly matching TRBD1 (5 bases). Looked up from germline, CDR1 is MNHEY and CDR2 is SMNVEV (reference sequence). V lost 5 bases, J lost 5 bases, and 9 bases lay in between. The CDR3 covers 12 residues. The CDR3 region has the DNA TGTGCCAGCAGTCCAAAGGGGTATGGCTACACCTTC. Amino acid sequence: CASSPKGYGYTF.

CDR3 residues: CASSMGTGLAKNIQYF. CDR3 bases: TGTGCCAGTAGTATGGGGACAGGACTAGCCAAAAACATTCAGTACTTC. The chain combines TRBV19 with TRBJ2-4; 8 bases match TRBD1. Germline loops: CDR1 LNHDA, CDR2 SQIVND (reference sequence). The CDR3 has 16 amino acids. Germline trimming cut 3 bases from V and 0 bases from J; bases unmatched to any gene: 4.